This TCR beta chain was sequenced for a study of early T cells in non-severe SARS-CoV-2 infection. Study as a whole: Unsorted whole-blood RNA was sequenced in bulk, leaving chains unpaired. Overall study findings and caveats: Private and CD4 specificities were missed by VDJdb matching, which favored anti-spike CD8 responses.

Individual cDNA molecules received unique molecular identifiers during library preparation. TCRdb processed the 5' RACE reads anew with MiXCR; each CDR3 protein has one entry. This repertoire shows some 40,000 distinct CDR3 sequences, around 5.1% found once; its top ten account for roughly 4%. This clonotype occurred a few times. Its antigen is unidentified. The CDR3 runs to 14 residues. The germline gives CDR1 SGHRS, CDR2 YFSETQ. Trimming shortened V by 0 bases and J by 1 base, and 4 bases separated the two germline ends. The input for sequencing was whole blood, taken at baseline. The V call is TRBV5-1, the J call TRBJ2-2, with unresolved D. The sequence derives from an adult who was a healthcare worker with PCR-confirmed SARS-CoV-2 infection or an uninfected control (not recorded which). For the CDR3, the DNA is TGCGCCAGCAGCTTGGACGGGAACACCGGGGAGCTGTTTTTT. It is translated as CASSLDGNTGELFF.